This entry features one T cell receptor (beta chain) sequence. What it binds is not known. TCRdb re-analysed the 5' RACE reads in MiXCR, keeping a single row per CDR3 protein. Of fewer than 700,000 distinct CDR3 sequences detected, about 20% appear once; the ten largest clones hold around 7.7%. In germline, CDR1 is SQVTM, CDR2 ANQGSEA. V lost 7 bases to trimming and J lost 0 bases, with 17 bases between them. This CDR3 comprises 15 residues. The data were obtained in a study of T-cell memory formation after mild COVID-19. Study observations and caveats: Contracting CD4+ clones were located mainly in CM and EM, and CD8+ clones in EMRA.

This clonotype was sampled from an adult woman who had mild COVID-19 (a few samples of this study predate the infection). Cell type and time point are not known. The rearrangement links TRBV29-1 to TRBJ2-3; D might be TRBD2 (6 bases). Source material: PBMCs or a T cell subset sorted from them (not recorded which). CDR3: CSGGTLITSTDTQYF. The CDR3 region has the DNA TGCAGCGGTGGGACTCTCATTACTAGCACAGATACGCAGTATTTT.